This is a list of T cell receptor beta chains from one sample in a study of T cells in Graves' hyperthyroidism and ophthalmopathy. TCRdb fed the multiplex PCR reads into MiXCR, producing one record per CDR3 protein. The sample carries under 300,000 distinct CDR3 sequences, roughly 13% recorded once. Sequencing was performed on blood. The receptors here all came from a woman aged 40 to 50 with Graves' hyperthyroidism. CDR3s include the opening cysteine and the closing phenylalanine or tryptophan. D genes are given only for firm matches. Size is omitted from some rows. Given values are once, few, many or a class for expanded clones.

clone size: NA
V gene: TRBV19
D gene: NA
J gene: TRBJ2-7
CDR3 protein: CASSPQGTAHEQYF
CDR3 DNA: TGTGCCAGTAGTCCACAGGGTACCGCCCACGAGCAGTACTTC

clone size: many
V gene: TRBV20-1
D gene: NA
J gene: TRBJ2-1
CDR3 protein: CSASPPGRGGNEQFF
CDR3 DNA: TGCAGTGCTAGTCCCCCGGGAAGGGGGGGCAATGAGCAGTTCTTC

clone size: many
V gene: TRBV7-9
D gene: NA
J gene: TRBJ1-1
CDR3 protein: CASSSFQGPEAFF
CDR3 DNA: TGTGCCAGCAGCTCATTCCAAGGCCCTGAAGCTTTCTTT

clone size: many
V gene: TRBV20-1
D gene: NA
J gene: TRBJ1-4
CDR3 protein: CSASQSATNEKLFF
CDR3 DNA: TGCAGTGCTAGTCAGTCAGCAACTAATGAAAAACTGTTTTTT

clone size: many
V gene: TRBV6-1
D gene: NA
J gene: TRBJ1-3
CDR3 protein: CASRDRDILSGDTIYF
CDR3 DNA: TGTGCCAGCAGAGACCGGGACATTTTGAGTGGAGACACCATATATTTT

clone size: NA
V gene: TRBV19
D gene: NA
J gene: TRBJ1-5
CDR3 protein: CASSIVGQSNQPQHF
CDR3 DNA: TGTGCCAGTAGTATAGTCGGACAGAGCAATCAGCCCCAGCATTTT

clone size: NA
V gene: TRBV29-1
D gene: NA
J gene: TRBJ2-2
CDR3 protein: CSVNAGNTGELSF
CDR3 DNA: TGCAGCGTTAACGCAGGGAACACCGGGGAGCTGTCTTTT

clone size: many
V gene: TRBV3-1
D gene: TRBD1
J gene: TRBJ1-2
CDR3 protein: CASSANRGGYTF
CDR3 DNA: TGTGCCAGCAGCGCCAACAGGGGTGGCTACACCTTC

clone size: few
V gene: TRBV7-8
D gene: NA
J gene: TRBJ1-4
CDR3 protein: CASSLGRLNEKLFF
CDR3 DNA: TGTGCCAGCAGCTTAGGACGCCTCAATGAAAAACTGTTTTTT

clone size: NA
V gene: TRBV7-9
D gene: NA
J gene: TRBJ1-1
CDR3 protein: CASSPPLRFKRENTEAFF
CDR3 DNA: TGTGCCAGCAGCCCACCCCTGAGGTTTAAACGAGAGAACACTGAAGCTTTCTTT

clone size: many
V gene: TRBV27
D gene: TRBD2
J gene: TRBJ2-7
CDR3 protein: CASSSATSGRTYEQYF
CDR3 DNA: TGTGCCAGCAGCTCCGCAACTAGCGGGAGGACCTACGAGCAGTACTTC

clone size: many
V gene: TRBV27
D gene: NA
J gene: TRBJ2-7
CDR3 protein: CASSPSTRAFYEQYF
CDR3 DNA: TGTGCCAGCAGCCCGTCCACGCGGGCGTTCTACGAGCAGTACTTC

clone size: NA
V gene: TRBV7-8
D gene: NA
J gene: TRBJ2-5
CDR3 protein: CASSLEIDTLGYF
CDR3 DNA: TGTGCCAGCAGCTTAGAAATTGACACCCTGGGGTACTTC

clone size: few
V gene: TRBV7-6
D gene: TRBD1
J gene: TRBJ1-1
CDR3 protein: CASSATTGGTEAFF
CDR3 DNA: TGTGCCAGCAGCGCAACGACAGGGGGCACTGAAGCTTTCTTT

clone size: few
V gene: TRBV4-1
D gene: TRBD1
J gene: TRBJ2-1
CDR3 protein: CASSHEGALGNEQFF
CDR3 DNA: TGCGCCAGCAGCCATGAGGGGGCCTTAGGAAATGAGCAGTTCTTC

clone size: many
V gene: TRBV6-1
D gene: TRBD2
J gene: TRBJ2-3
CDR3 protein: CASSEGAGPDTQYF
CDR3 DNA: TGTGCCAGCAGTGAAGGAGCGGGACCAGATACGCAGTATTTT

clone size: many
V gene: TRBV2
D gene: NA
J gene: TRBJ1-4
CDR3 protein: CASRYMPEKLFF
CDR3 DNA: TGTGCCAGCAGATATATGCCCGAAAAACTGTTTTTT

clone size: many
V gene: TRBV6-1
D gene: NA
J gene: TRBJ1-1
CDR3 protein: CASSAREIIGDTEAFF
CDR3 DNA: TGTGCCAGCAGTGCCCGTGAGATTATAGGGGACACTGAAGCTTTCTTT

clone size: NA
V gene: TRBV19
D gene: NA
J gene: TRBJ1-1
CDR3 protein: CASTPRDAVNTEAFF
CDR3 DNA: TGTGCCAGTACCCCCAGGGATGCAGTGAACACTGAAGCTTTCTTT

clone size: many
V gene: TRBV6-5
D gene: NA
J gene: TRBJ2-7
CDR3 protein: CASSYDRDVGEQYF
CDR3 DNA: TGTGCCAGCAGTTATGACCGGGACGTGGGCGAGCAGTACTTC

clone size: NA
V gene: TRBV29-1
D gene: NA
J gene: TRBJ2-1
CDR3 protein: CSVSTTSYNEQFF
CDR3 DNA: TGCAGCGTTAGTACAACCTCCTACAATGAGCAGTTCTTC

clone size: many
V gene: TRBV11-2
D gene: NA
J gene: TRBJ2-7
CDR3 protein: CASSLVTAGDYEQYF
CDR3 DNA: TGTGCCAGCAGCTTAGTAACGGCAGGAGACTACGAGCAGTACTTC

clone size: few
V gene: TRBV14
D gene: NA
J gene: TRBJ2-7
CDR3 protein: CASSQALTSYEQYF
CDR3 DNA: TGTGCCAGCAGCCAGGCACTGACTAGCTACGAGCAGTACTTC

clone size: many
V gene: TRBV19
D gene: TRBD1
J gene: TRBJ1-1
CDR3 protein: CASSLRTGRGGTEAFF
CDR3 DNA: TGTGCCAGTAGTCTCCGGACAGGGAGGGGAGGCACTGAAGCTTTCTTT

clone size: many
V gene: TRBV7-8
D gene: NA
J gene: TRBJ2-7
CDR3 protein: CASSFLAEEQYF
CDR3 DNA: TGTGCCAGCAGCTTTTTAGCGGAGGAGCAGTACTTC

clone size: many
V gene: TRBV12-5
D gene: NA
J gene: TRBJ2-3
CDR3 protein: CAPTGQLDTQYF
CDR3 DNA: TGTGCTCCCACAGGGCAGTTAGATACGCAGTATTTT

clone size: many
V gene: TRBV20-1
D gene: NA
J gene: TRBJ1-3
CDR3 protein: CSASNQGHGNTIYF
CDR3 DNA: TGCAGTGCTAGTAATCAGGGACATGGAAACACCATATATTTT

clone size: many
V gene: TRBV28
D gene: TRBD1
J gene: TRBJ1-2
CDR3 protein: CANSGQGNYGYTF
CDR3 DNA: TGTGCCAACAGTGGACAGGGCAACTATGGCTACACCTTC

clone size: many
V gene: TRBV6-5
D gene: NA
J gene: TRBJ1-1
CDR3 protein: CASSYSRGNLNTEAFF
CDR3 DNA: TGTGCCAGCAGTTACTCGAGGGGCAACTTGAACACTGAAGCTTTCTTT